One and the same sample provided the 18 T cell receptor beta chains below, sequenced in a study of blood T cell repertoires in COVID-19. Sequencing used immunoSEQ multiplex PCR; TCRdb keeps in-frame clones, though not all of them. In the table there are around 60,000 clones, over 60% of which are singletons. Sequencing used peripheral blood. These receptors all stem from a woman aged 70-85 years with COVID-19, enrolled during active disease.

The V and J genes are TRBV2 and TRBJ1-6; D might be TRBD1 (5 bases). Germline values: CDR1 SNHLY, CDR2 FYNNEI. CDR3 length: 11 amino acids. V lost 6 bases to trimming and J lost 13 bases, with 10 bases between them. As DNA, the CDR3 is TGTGCCAGCAGCGCAACAGGTCCCCTCCACTTT. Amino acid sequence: CASSATGPLHF.

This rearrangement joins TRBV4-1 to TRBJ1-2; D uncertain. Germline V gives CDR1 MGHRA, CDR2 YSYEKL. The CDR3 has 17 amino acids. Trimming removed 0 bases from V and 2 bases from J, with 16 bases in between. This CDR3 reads CASSQDVWAGRNYGYTF. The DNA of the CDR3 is TGCGCCAGCAGCCAAGACGTTTGGGCTGGCAGGAACTATGGCTACACCTTC.

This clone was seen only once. The CDR3 sequence: CASSELVLLAPNEQFF. The CDR3 region has the DNA TGTGCCAGCAGCGAACTTGTCCTACTAGCCCCCAATGAGCAGTTCTTC. V gene TRBV7-3 combines with J gene TRBJ2-1, with D possibly matching TRBD2 (6 bases). CDR1 and CDR2 (germline): SGHTA, FQGTGA. There are 16 residues in the CDR3. V lost 5 bases to trimming and J lost 6 bases, with 20 bases between them.

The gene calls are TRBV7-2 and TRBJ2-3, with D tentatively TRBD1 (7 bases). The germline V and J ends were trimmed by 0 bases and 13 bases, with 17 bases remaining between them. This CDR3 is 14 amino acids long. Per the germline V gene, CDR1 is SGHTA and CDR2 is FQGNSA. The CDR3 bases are TGTGCCAGCAGCTTAGCGTTCGGCGGGACAGAGAAGTATTTT. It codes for CASSLAFGGTEKYF.

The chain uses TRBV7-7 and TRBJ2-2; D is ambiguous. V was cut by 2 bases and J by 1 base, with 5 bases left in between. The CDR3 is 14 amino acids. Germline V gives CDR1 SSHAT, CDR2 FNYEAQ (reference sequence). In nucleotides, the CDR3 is TGTGCCAGCAGCTTATCCCTGAACACCGGGGAGCTGTTTTTT. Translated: CASSLSLNTGELFF.

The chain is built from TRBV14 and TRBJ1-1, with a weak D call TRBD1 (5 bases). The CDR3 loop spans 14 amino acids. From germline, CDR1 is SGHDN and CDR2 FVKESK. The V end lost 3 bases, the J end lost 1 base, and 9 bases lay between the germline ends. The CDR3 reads CASSHGGWNTEAFF. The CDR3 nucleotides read TGTGCCAGCAGCCACGGGGGATGGAACACTGAAGCTTTCTTT.

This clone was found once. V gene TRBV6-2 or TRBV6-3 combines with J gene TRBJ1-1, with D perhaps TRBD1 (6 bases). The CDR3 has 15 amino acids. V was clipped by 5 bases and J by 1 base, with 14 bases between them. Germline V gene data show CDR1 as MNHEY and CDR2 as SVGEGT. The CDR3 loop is CASSPGGGQNTEAFF. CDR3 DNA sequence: TGTGCCAGCAGTCCCGGTGGGGGACAGAACACTGAAGCTTTCTTT.

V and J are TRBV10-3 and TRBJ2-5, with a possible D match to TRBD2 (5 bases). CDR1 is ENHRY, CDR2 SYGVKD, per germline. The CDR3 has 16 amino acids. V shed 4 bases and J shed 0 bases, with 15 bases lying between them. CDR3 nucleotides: TGTGCCATCAGTGGGGGAGCGGAGCAGTACCAAGAGACCCAGTACTTC. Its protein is CAISGGAEQYQETQYF.

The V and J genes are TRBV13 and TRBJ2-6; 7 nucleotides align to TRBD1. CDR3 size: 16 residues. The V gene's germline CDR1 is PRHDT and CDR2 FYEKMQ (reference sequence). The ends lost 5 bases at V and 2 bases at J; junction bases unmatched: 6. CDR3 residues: CASSRTRGPGANVLTF. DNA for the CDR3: TGTGCCAGCAGCCGCACGAGGGGGCCTGGGGCCAACGTCCTGACTTTC.

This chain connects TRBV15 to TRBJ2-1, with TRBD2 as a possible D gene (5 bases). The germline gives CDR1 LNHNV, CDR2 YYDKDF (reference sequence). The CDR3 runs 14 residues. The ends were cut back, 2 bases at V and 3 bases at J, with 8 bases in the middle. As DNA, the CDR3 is TGTGCCACCAGCAGATTCCGGGACTACAATGAGCAGTTCTTC. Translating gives CATSRFRDYNEQFF.

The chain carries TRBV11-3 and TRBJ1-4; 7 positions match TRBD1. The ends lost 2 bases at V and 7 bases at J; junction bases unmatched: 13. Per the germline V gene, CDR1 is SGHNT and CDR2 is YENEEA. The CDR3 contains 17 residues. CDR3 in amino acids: CASSLCTGVLRGEKLFF. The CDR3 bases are TGTGCCAGCAGCTTATGTACAGGGGTGTTACGGGGTGAAAAACTGTTTTTT.

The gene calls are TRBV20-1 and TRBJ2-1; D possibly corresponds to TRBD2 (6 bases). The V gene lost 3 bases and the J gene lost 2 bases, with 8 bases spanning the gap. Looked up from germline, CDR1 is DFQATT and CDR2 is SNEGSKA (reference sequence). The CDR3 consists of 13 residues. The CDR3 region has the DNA TGCAGTGCTAGTAGGAGGGCCTACAATGAGCAGTTCTTC. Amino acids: CSASRRAYNEQFF.

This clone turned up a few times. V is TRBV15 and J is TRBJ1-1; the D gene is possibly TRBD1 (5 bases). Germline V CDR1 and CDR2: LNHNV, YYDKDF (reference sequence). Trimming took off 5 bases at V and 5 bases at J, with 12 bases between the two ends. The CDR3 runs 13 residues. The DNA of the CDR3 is TGTGCCACCAGCCCCCGGGGGGTAACTGAAGCTTTCTTT. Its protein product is CATSPRGVTEAFF.

The CDR3 bases are TGTGCCACCAGCAGAGTTATCTTGGGGAGAACTGAAGCTTTCTTT. Residues: CATSRVILGRTEAFF. This sequence joins TRBV15 and TRBJ1-1, with D unclear. Germline-derived CDR1 and CDR2 are LNHNV and YYDKDF (reference sequence). The CDR3 extends over 15 amino acids. V lost 1 base to trimming and J lost 5 bases, with 14 bases between them.

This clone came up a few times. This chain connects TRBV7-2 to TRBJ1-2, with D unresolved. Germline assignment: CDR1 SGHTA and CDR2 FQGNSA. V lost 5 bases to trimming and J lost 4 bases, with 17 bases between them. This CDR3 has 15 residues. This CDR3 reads CASSNGPEGTYGYTF. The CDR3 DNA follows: TGTGCCAGCAGCAACGGACCGGAGGGTACCTATGGCTACACCTTC. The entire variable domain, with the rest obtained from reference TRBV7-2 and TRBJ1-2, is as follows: GAGVSQSPSNKVTEKGKDVELRCDPISGHTALYWYRQSLGQGLEFLIYFQGNSAPDKSGLPSDRFSAERTGGSVSTLTIQRTQQEDSAVYLCASSNGPEGTYGYTFGSGTRLTVV.

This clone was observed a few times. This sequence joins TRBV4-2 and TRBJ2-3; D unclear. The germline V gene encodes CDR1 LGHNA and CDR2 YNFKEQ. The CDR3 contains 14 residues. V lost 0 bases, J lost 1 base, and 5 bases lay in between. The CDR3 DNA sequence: TGTGCCAGCAGCCAAGATGAGGGCACAGATACGCAGTATTTT. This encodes CASSQDEGTDTQYF.

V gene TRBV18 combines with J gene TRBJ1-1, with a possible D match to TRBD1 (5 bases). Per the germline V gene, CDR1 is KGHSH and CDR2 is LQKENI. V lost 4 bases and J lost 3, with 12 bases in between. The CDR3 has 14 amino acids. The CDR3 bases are TGTGCCAGCTCACGAGACCAGGGTGACACTGAAGCTTTCTTT. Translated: CASSRDQGDTEAFF.

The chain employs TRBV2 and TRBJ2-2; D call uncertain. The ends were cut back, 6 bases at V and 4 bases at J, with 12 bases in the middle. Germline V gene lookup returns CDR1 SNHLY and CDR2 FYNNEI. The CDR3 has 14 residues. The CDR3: CASRGYSGTGELFF. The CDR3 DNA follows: TGTGCCAGCAGGGGCTATTCCGGCACCGGGGAGCTGTTTTTT. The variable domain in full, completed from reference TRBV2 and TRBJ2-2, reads EPEVTQTPSHQVTQMGQEVILRCVPISNHLYFYWYRQILGQKVEFLVSFYNNEISEKSEIFDDQFSVERPDGSNFTLKIRSTKLEDSAMYFCASRGYSGTGELFFGEGSRLTVL.